The entry that follows covers one T cell receptor (beta chain) sequence. Its antigen is not identified. The PCR used 60 Vbeta and 13 Jbeta primers. Generated by immunoSEQ multiplex PCR, the TCRdb table keeps only in-frame clones and is missing some. The sample carries 65,000 to 85,000 clones, around 72% recorded once. These data are taken from a study of cytomegalovirus exposure and HLA in healthy donors. Findings of the study overall: Associated with cytomegalovirus, according to the listing, were some 180 TCR beta chains. By HLA locus, TCR association rates varied in a later analysis, with DRB1 showing the most and HLA-C the fewest.

Germline CDR1 reads SGHNT; CDR2 reads YYREEE (reference sequence). V trimming: 0 bases; J trimming: 5 bases; junction bases outside the gene matches: 5. The CDR3 length is 15 residues. The TCR comes from a male donor in good health and CMV-seropositive. Sequenced sample: PBMCs. This chain links TRBV5-4 with TRBJ1-2, with 9 bases aligning to TRBD1. The DNA for the CDR3 is TGTGCCAGCAGCTTGGGACAGGGGGGGCTTTATGGCTACACCTTC. Residues: CASSLGQGGLYGYTF.